This TCR beta chain comes out of a study of blood T cell repertoires in COVID-19 (dated by TCRdb to the early 2020s). Some background on the complete study: Collaborator samples came from the United States, Italy and Spain and covered acute and convalescent phases of COVID-19. The prospective study material was composed of cDNA or gDNA derived from T cells, B-cell-depleted T cells, or PBMCs. Deeply sampled blood TCRbeta repertoires from subjects exposed to, actively infected with, or recovered from COVID-19 were included in the dataset. The repertoires were made available in a free public database intended to serve as a resource for research on the immune response to SARS-CoV-2. Samples came from the ongoing ImmuneRACE study (first 160 participants) plus 1,254 subjects from 6 global collaborators. Nearly every sample came with metadata listing a de-identified subject ID, COVID-19 status, age in years and sex. Where available, HLA class I and class II types were taken from metadata supplied by the sample provider and were not determined by assay-based typing. The investigation overall reported the following: Clinical and demographic metadata were provided uncurated, with the amount varying by source and participant.

TCRbeta CDR3 regions were amplified from genomic DNA using the immunoSEQ Assay, a bias-controlled multiplex PCR. Regarding the original processing steps: Within the assay, amplification of reference gene primers was used to estimate how many nucleated cells each sample contained. Sequence reads were collapsed and filtered to measure the absolute abundance of every unique TCRbeta CDR3 rearrangement. For each sample, productive Simpson clonality was calculated as the square root of Simpson's diversity index over productive rearrangements. Drawn from immuneACCESS, this table holds only the in-frame rearrangements with V and J called that TCRdb kept. Clones are partly lost; checked studies trace under half to an unresolved V gene and leave the rest unexplained. The V and J calls and clone size come from that table; D and trimming were worked out from the DNA. The sample contains 90,000 to 120,000 clones, about 90% of them found a single time. 4.9% of the sample lies in the top ten.

With regard to this clone: The target of this receptor is not known. Base qualities are not provided; no much larger clone lies one nucleotide away.

The collaborating institutions used their own protocols to collect whole blood in K2EDTA tubes. Collaborator samples were shipped for TCRbeta analysis as frozen whole blood, isolated PBMCs, or DNA extracted from either sample type. The germline V gene supplies CDR1 LGHNA and CDR2 YNFKEQ. The CDR3, cysteine through phenylalanine, is 14 amino acids long. Only the CDR3 part of the read is kept: 42 bases, read in frame from the first base. Trimming removed 1 base from V and 1 base from J, leaving 7 bases between the germline ends. The TCR originated in a man aged 40-49 years with active or convalescent COVID-19. The V and J segments used are TRBV4-2 and TRBJ1-1; the D gene lacks a confident call. The sequenced sample consisted of peripheral blood. The base sequence is TGTGCCAGCAGCCAAGGGTCAGAGAACACTGAAGCTTTCTTT. The encoded protein is CASSQGSENTEAFF.